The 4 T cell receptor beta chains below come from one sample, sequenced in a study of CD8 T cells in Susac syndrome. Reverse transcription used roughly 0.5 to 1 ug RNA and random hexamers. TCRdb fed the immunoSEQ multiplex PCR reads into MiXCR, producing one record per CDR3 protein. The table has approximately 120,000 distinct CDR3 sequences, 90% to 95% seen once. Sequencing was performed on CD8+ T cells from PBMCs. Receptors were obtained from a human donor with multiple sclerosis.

CDR3 in DNA: TGTGCCAGCAGCCCACAGACAGGCTCTGGAAACACCATATATTTT. Its translation is CASSPQTGSGNTIYF. The chain recombines TRBV7-6 with TRBJ1-3; maybe TRBD1 (6 bases). The V gene lost 5 bases and the J gene lost 0 bases, with 11 bases spanning the gap. The CDR3 totals 15 residues. CDR1 is SGHVS, CDR2 FNYEAQ, per germline.

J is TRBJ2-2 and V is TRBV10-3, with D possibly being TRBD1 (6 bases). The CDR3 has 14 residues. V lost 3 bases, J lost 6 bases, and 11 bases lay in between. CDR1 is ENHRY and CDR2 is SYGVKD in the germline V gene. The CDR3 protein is CAISEQGTAGELFF. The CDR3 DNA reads TGTGCCATCAGTGAACAGGGAACGGCCGGGGAGCTGTTTTTT.

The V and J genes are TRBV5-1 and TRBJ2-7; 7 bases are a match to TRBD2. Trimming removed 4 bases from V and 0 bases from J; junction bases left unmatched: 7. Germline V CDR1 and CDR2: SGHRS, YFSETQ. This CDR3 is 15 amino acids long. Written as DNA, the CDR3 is TGCGCCAGCAGCCCGGCTAGCGGCTTCTCCTACGAGCAGTACGTC. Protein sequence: CASSPASGFSYEQYV.

CDR3 nucleotides: TGCGCCAGCAGCCAAGAGGTTTGGCGGGGTGACTGGCAGTTCTTC. Residues: CASSQEVWRGDWQFF. The V and J genes are TRBV4-1 and TRBJ2-1; tentatively, D is TRBD2 (6 bases). The ends were cut back, 0 bases at V and 12 bases at J, with 18 bases in the middle. Germline-derived CDR1 and CDR2 are MGHRA and YSYEKL. CDR3 length: 15 residues.